This TCR beta chain was profiled in a study of CD4 T cells in relation to SARS-CoV-2 and coronaviruses. Study-level information: TCR beta CDR3s were sequenced after roughly 10-day antigen culture of PBMCs. Study-wide results and limits: Compared with monoreactive clones, crossreactive clones showed significantly weaker SARS-CoV-2 expansion.

Points on this clone: The antigen remains unidentified.

Profiling relied on immunoSEQ multiplex PCR, and the TCRdb table lists in-frame clones only, not all of them. Of 38,000 or so clones listed, roughly 73% are singletons. The CDR3 is 14 amino acids. V lost 2 bases to trimming and J lost 0 bases; unmatched junction nucleotides: 2. Germline V gives CDR1 SGHNT, CDR2 YYREEE (reference sequence). This TCR came from an adult with COVID-19. V usage is TRBV5-4 and J usage is TRBJ2-7, with 7 bases matching TRBD1. Source material: memory CD4+ T cells from PBMCs, cultured in vitro. The chain's CDR3 is CASSLQGLSYEQYF. The CDR3 DNA reads as TGTGCCAGCAGCTTACAGGGGCTCTCCTACGAGCAGTACTTC. Full variable domain (outside the CDR3, taken from reference TRBV5-4 and TRBJ2-7): ETGVTQSPTHLIKTRGQQVTLRCSSQSGHNTVSWYQQALGQGPQFIFQYYREEENGRGNFPPRFSGLQFPNYSSELNVNALELDDSALYLCASSLQGLSYEQYFGPGTRLTVT.